Below, 29 T cell receptor beta chains from the same sample are listed, as sequenced in a study of T-cell reconstitution after alpha-beta-depleted transplantation in children (dated by TCRdb to the mid-2010s). To prepare the library, PCR was applied. Reads for this sample came from an Illumina HiSeq 2500. To normalize quantification of the TCRbeta repertoire, the TCR libraries were built with molecular barcoding that relied on unique molecular identifiers. TCRdb trimmed the raw reads at Q25, called clones with MiXCR and kept productive beta chains. When rows share a CDR3 protein, they turn into one entry using the most common DNA and genes. Recorded for this sample are some 390,000 distinct CDR3 sequences; 20% of them occurred a single time. The ten largest clones represent 3.5% to 4% of the sample. The specimen was PBMCs from the stem cell graft donor, collected from the stem cell graft. Receptors were obtained from a human donor who donated a stem cell graft to a child with acute myeloid leukemia.

This clonotype occurred many times. This chain connects TRBV6-2 or TRBV6-3 to TRBJ2-7, with TRBD2 matching over 7 bases. V dropped 0 bases and J dropped 0; count of bases not matched to a gene: 2. The germline CDR1 and CDR2 sequences are MNHEY and SVGEGT. The CDR3 covers 15 residues. The CDR3 DNA follows: TGTGCCAGCAGTTACTCGACTAGCAGCTCCTACGAGCAGTACTTC. Amino acids: CASSYSTSSSYEQYF.

V is TRBV28 and J is TRBJ2-7, with 9 bases matching TRBD1. The CDR3 is made up of 15 amino acids. After removal of 6 bases from V and 4 bases from J, the junction contained 10 bases not matched to a gene. Germline V gives CDR1 MDHEN, CDR2 SYDVKM. As DNA, the CDR3 is TGTGCCAGCAGCCGCACCGGGACAGGGTCTTACGAGCAGTACTTC. Amino acids: CASSRTGTGSYEQYF.

The sample holds one count of this clonotype. V gene TRBV4-3 combines with J gene TRBJ2-2; D may be TRBD1 or TRBD2 (6 bases each). Trimming left V 1 base short and J 0 bases short, with 12 bases between. Germline CDR1 and CDR2: LGHNA and YSLEER. The CDR3 runs 17 residues. CDR3 loop: CASSQGPGGANTGELFF. CDR3 sequence (DNA): TGCGCCAGCAGCCAAGGGCCCGGGGGCGCGAACACCGGGGAGCTGTTTTTT.

This clonotype was counted at least ten times. The gene calls are TRBV9 and TRBJ2-1; the match to TRBD1 covers 7 bases. CDR1 and CDR2 from the germline V gene are SGDLS and YYNGEE. The CDR3 is 14 amino acids. The ends lost 1 base at V and 6 bases at J; junction bases unmatched: 4. CDR3: CASSVQGEFNEQFF. DNA of the CDR3: TGTGCCAGCAGCGTACAGGGGGAATTCAATGAGCAGTTCTTC.

This clonotype was recorded many times. The chain combines TRBV29-1 with TRBJ2-1; TRBD2 matches at 12 bases. Germline V lookup: CDR1 SQVTM, CDR2 ANQGSEA. The CDR3 extends over 15 amino acids. Trimming cost V 3 bases and J 7 bases; bases outside gene matches: 7. CDR3: CSVELAGGSRNEQFF. CDR3 nucleotides: TGCAGCGTTGAGCTAGCGGGGGGGAGTCGAAATGAGCAGTTCTTC.

This clonotype was detected a few times. This chain joins TRBV5-5 and TRBJ2-7; 9 bases align to TRBD1. CDR1 SGHKS and CDR2 YYEKEE come from the germline V gene (reference sequence). CDR3 length: 14 residues. Trimming took 5 bases from V and 5 from J; bases not matched to a gene: 8. Here the CDR3 DNA reads TGTGCCAGCAGTTGGAGGACAGGGGCTCACGAGCAGTACTTC. The encoded protein is CASSWRTGAHEQYF.

This clonotype has ten or more counts. The chain couples TRBV19 to TRBJ1-1; possible D gene TRBD1, 6 bases. Germline CDR1 reads LNHDA; CDR2 reads SQIVND (reference sequence). The CDR3 length is 14 residues. With 4 bases removed from V and 3 bases from J, the gap between germline ends came to 12 bases. CDR3 amino acids: CASSRGARYTEAFF. DNA for the CDR3: TGTGCCAGTAGTAGGGGGGCTCGCTACACTGAAGCTTTCTTT.

V and J are TRBV27 and TRBJ2-5, with 10 bases fitting TRBD1. Trimming removed 5 bases from V and 7 bases from J; junction bases left unmatched: 13. The CDR3 runs to 16 residues. Germline V gene sequence: CDR1 MNHEY, CDR2 SMNVEV (reference sequence). The CDR3 sequence: CASSILSGTGVGTQYF. The CDR3 bases are TGTGCCAGCAGTATTCTCTCCGGGACAGGGGTCGGGACCCAGTACTTC.

Ten or more counts support this clonotype. This chain connects TRBV12-3 or TRBV12-4 to TRBJ2-2; D is uncertain. The V and J ends lost 4 bases and 0 bases respectively, with 3 bases between them. The CDR3 loop spans 13 amino acids. CDR3 in DNA: TGTGCCAGCAGTTCCCCGAACACCGGGGAGCTGTTTTTT. This translates into CASSSPNTGELFF.

V and J are TRBV27 and TRBJ2-7, with 12 bases identical to TRBD2. There are 14 residues in the CDR3. Germline trimming cut 6 bases from V and 3 bases from J; bases unmatched to any gene: 3. CDR1 is MNHEY, CDR2 SMNVEV, per germline (reference sequence). The CDR3 DNA reads TGTGCCAGCAGGTTGGGACTAGCGGGCTACGAGCAGTACTTC. This encodes CASRLGLAGYEQYF.

The chain joins TRBV6-2 or TRBV6-3 to TRBJ2-7; D possibly corresponds to TRBD2 (5 bases). Germline CDR1 reads MNHEY; CDR2 reads SVGEGT. This CDR3 has 14 residues. V dropped 7 bases and J dropped 2 bases, with 15 bases sitting between them. The CDR3 DNA reads TGTGCCAGCAATCGGTATTCGGGAACCTACGAGCAGTACTTC. Translating it yields CASNRYSGTYEQYF.

Only a few counts were recorded for this clonotype. The chain combines TRBV18 with TRBJ1-1; no clear D gene. The length of the CDR3 is 14 residues. From germline, CDR1 is KGHSH and CDR2 LQKENI. Deletions cut 4 bases from V and 5 bases from J, with 14 bases between. In DNA, the CDR3 is TGTGCCAGCTCACAGTCCGGGTCATTGACTGAAGCTTTCTTT. Its protein product is CASSQSGSLTEAFF.

The chain has TRBV29-1 and TRBJ2-7; D possibly corresponds to TRBD1 (6 bases). The germline gives CDR1 SQVTM, CDR2 ANQGSEA. Between the trimmed V and J ends, which lost 1 base and 3 bases, there was a span of 10 bases. This CDR3 has 13 amino acids. CDR3 region: CSVEGKQGYEQYF. For the CDR3, the DNA is TGCAGCGTTGAAGGAAAACAGGGCTACGAGCAGTACTTC.

The chain uses TRBV20-1 and TRBJ2-5; 11 bases agree with TRBD2. The CDR3 runs to 15 residues. With V trimmed by 3 bases and J by 3 bases, 6 bases remained unmatched. Germline V gene sequence: CDR1 DFQATT, CDR2 SNEGSKA (reference sequence). CDR3 residues: CSARLGTSGKETQYF. CDR3 DNA: TGCAGTGCTAGGTTGGGGACTAGCGGAAAAGAGACCCAGTACTTC.

The rearrangement joins TRBV12-3 or TRBV12-4 to TRBJ2-3; 10 positions match TRBD2. The V and J ends lost 7 bases and 8 bases, in that order; junction bases with no gene match: 12. This CDR3 is built from 15 residues. Written as DNA, the CDR3 is TGTGCCAGCACACTGGGAGCTAGCGGGAGTATTACGCAGTATTTT. The encoded protein is CASTLGASGSITQYF.

The chain links TRBV5-1 to TRBJ2-6, with unresolved D. The ends were cut back, 3 bases at V and 2 bases at J, with 15 bases in the middle. The CDR3 loop spans 17 amino acids. In germline, CDR1 is SGHRS, CDR2 YFSETQ. CDR3 sequence reads: CASSSQIYGTGANVLTF. CDR3 bases: TGCGCCAGCAGCTCCCAAATTTATGGGACTGGGGCCAACGTCCTGACTTTC.

The chain carries TRBV7-6 and TRBJ2-3, with a weak D call TRBD2 (5 bases). V lost 5 bases and J 6 bases, leaving 18 bases between the germline ends. The CDR3 has 15 residues. Germline CDR1 SGHVS, CDR2 FNYEAQ. The CDR3 region has the DNA TGTGCCAGCAGCCTCGCCGGGGAGATTTATGATACGCAGTATTTT. Protein sequence: CASSLAGEIYDTQYF.

This rearrangement joins TRBV4-3 to TRBJ1-1, with a possible D match to TRBD1 (6 bases). The CDR3 is 14 amino acids. Trimming pared 4 bases from V and 1 base from J, leaving 10 bases between. CDR1 LGHNA and CDR2 YSLEER come from the germline V gene. CDR3 protein: CASSLKDRNTEAFF. The DNA for the CDR3 is TGCGCCAGCAGCCTGAAGGACAGGAACACTGAAGCTTTCTTT.

This clonotype has only a few counts. No conserved phenylalanine or tryptophan is present at the end of the CDR3, so a read error is the likely explanation. V usage is TRBV10-3 and J usage is TRBJ1-2, with unresolved D. This CDR3 is 14 amino acids long. The germline V gene encodes CDR1 ENHRY and CDR2 SYGVKD. V lost 0 bases to trimming and J lost 3 bases, with 8 bases between them. The CDR3 coding sequence is TGTGCCATCAGTGAGTCGCGGGAGGACTATGGCTACACCTTG. This gives the protein CAISESREDYGYTL.

This sequence joins TRBV3-1 and TRBJ2-7, with D unclear. The germline V gene encodes CDR1 LGHDT and CDR2 YNNKEL (reference sequence). V shed 4 bases and J shed 0 bases, with 7 bases lying between them. The CDR3 length is 13 residues. CDR3 DNA sequence: TGTGCCAGCAGCCGACTGAGCTCCTACGAGCAGTACTTC. Translating it yields CASSRLSSYEQYF.

CDR3 nucleotide sequence: TGTGCCAGCAGTCGGGGCGGCGGCAATCAGCCCCAGCATTTT. Protein: CASSRGGGNQPQHF. This chain links TRBV6-1 with TRBJ1-5; D may be TRBD1 (5 bases). The CDR3 contains 14 residues. Trimming removed 5 bases from V and 2 bases from J, with 10 bases in between. In germline, CDR1 is MNHNS, CDR2 SASEGT.

V gene TRBV6-1 combines with J gene TRBJ1-2; 9 bases fit TRBD1. This CDR3 comprises 14 residues. Germline lookup yields CDR1 MNHNS and CDR2 SASEGT. Unmatched junction bases numbered 7, after V lost 5 bases and J lost 6 bases. The CDR3 sequence is CASSLLGTGHGYTF. In DNA, the CDR3 is TGTGCCAGCAGTCTCCTAGGGACAGGGCATGGCTACACCTTC.

This clonotype was seen a handful of times. The rearrangement uses TRBV12-3 or TRBV12-4 and TRBJ2-1, with TRBD1 matching 9 bases. This CDR3 region has 17 residues. The V gene end was trimmed by 3 bases and the J gene end by 5 bases; junction bases not matched to a gene: 11. CDR3 protein: CASSFVLWGQGNNEQFF. The DNA of the CDR3 is TGTGCCAGCAGTTTCGTCTTATGGGGACAGGGAAACAATGAGCAGTTCTTC.

This clonotype was seen a handful of times. The chain recombines TRBV7-2 with TRBJ2-1, with D tentatively TRBD1 or TRBD2 (5 bases each). This CDR3 is 15 amino acids long. V lost 4 bases to trimming and J lost 5 bases, with 15 bases between them. Germline V gives CDR1 SGHTA, CDR2 FQGNSA. The DNA for the CDR3 is TGTGCCAGCAGCTCCTACCCGGGACCAAACAATGAGCAGTTCTTC. This translates into CASSSYPGPNNEQFF. The full variable domain, completed using reference TRBV7-2 and TRBJ2-1, is GAGVSQSPSNKVTEKGKDVELRCDPISGHTALYWYRQSLGQGLEFLIYFQGNSAPDKSGLPSDRFSAERTGGSVSTLTIQRTQQEDSAVYLCASSSYPGPNNEQFFGPGTRLTVL.

The V gene is TRBV20-1, the J gene TRBJ2-3; the match to TRBD2 covers 8 bases. Germline CDR1 and CDR2: DFQATT and SNEGSKA (reference sequence). This CDR3 region has 14 residues. CDR3 in amino acids: CRPRGSGSPDTQYF. Here the CDR3 DNA reads TGCAGGCCCCGGGGAAGCGGGAGCCCAGATACGCAGTATTTT.

The chain links TRBV6-5 to TRBJ2-5, with D maybe TRBD2 (5 bases). V lost 0 bases and J 2 bases, leaving 10 bases between the germline ends. CDR1 MNHEY and CDR2 SVGAGI come from the germline V gene. The CDR3 spans 15 residues. The CDR3 nucleotides read TGTGCCAGCAGTTACTCGCGAGCGGAGCAAGAGACCCAGTACTTC. Its translation: CASSYSRAEQETQYF.

This clonotype was counted ten times or more. The chain combines TRBV29-1 with TRBJ1-1; possibly TRBD1 for D (5 bases). The CDR3 is made up of 11 amino acids. Germline CDR1 reads SQVTM; CDR2 reads ANQGSEA. The V end was cut by 6 bases, the J end by 5 bases, with 10 bases between. The CDR3 sequence: CSVGRGTEAFF. Here the CDR3 DNA reads TGCAGCGTGGGTCGGGGGACTGAAGCTTTCTTT.

J is TRBJ1-1 and V is TRBV7-9, with D maybe TRBD1 (5 bases). Germline-derived CDR1 and CDR2 are SEHNR and FQNEAQ (reference sequence). The CDR3 runs 14 residues. With 3 bases removed from V and 4 bases from J, the gap between germline ends came to 12 bases. CDR3 amino acids: CASSFEGWGTEAFF. The CDR3 DNA sequence: TGTGCCAGCAGCTTTGAGGGGTGGGGCACTGAAGCTTTCTTT.

The chain couples TRBV12-3 or TRBV12-4 to TRBJ2-7; 7 bases match TRBD2. J was trimmed by 2 bases and V by 6 bases; bases with no gene match: 13. CDR3 length equals 16 residues. Written as DNA, the CDR3 is TGTGCCAGCAGCCGATCCTGGCGGGAGAGACCCTACGAGCAGTACTTC. Translated: CASSRSWRERPYEQYF.